This T cell receptor beta chain was captured in a study of blood T cell repertoires in COVID-19. Overall study context: Samples came from the United States, Italy and Spain, spanning acute and convalescent COVID-19. The cDNA or gDNA used as material had been derived from T cells, B-cell-depleted T cells, or PBMCs.

The authors' processing: Nucleated cell number was recorded as an estimate derived from reference gene primer amplification. The repertoire was sequenced with immunoSEQ multiplex PCR; TCRdb's copy has only in-frame clones and lacks some. D and trimming come from the DNA, and the V and J calls and clone size come from that table. The table includes 200,000 or so clones, 70% to 90% detected once. The CDR3 loop spans 14 amino acids. V was pared by 0 bases and J by 8 bases, with 13 bases between. CDR1 and CDR2 from the germline V gene are LGHDT and YNNKEL (reference sequence). The rearrangement joins TRBV3-1 (or the pseudogene TRBV3-2) to TRBJ1-2; D unclear. Material: peripheral blood. The receptor was isolated from a human donor with active or convalescent COVID-19. The donor label of this sample is uncertain. The CDR3 sequence is CASSQDSKAGGYTF. For the CDR3, the DNA is TGTGCCAGCAGCCAAGATTCGAAGGCGGGCGGCTACACCTTC.